A selection of T cell receptor beta chains follows, all from one sample in a study of T-cell memory formation after mild COVID-19. TCRdb processed the 5' RACE reads anew with MiXCR; each CDR3 protein has one entry. The sample records about 130,000 distinct CDR3 sequences, over 15% being singletons. Sequenced input: PBMCs or a T cell subset sorted from them (not recorded which). These TCRs come from a man between 18 and 29 years old who had mild COVID-19 (a few samples of this study predate the infection). Cell type and time point are not known. The CDR3 runs from the conserved cysteine through the conserved F or W. The D gene is left open where the match is weak. Not every row has a clone size; where given, it reads once, few, many or a size class.

J gene	V gene	clone size	D gene	CDR3 protein	CDR3 DNA
TRBJ2-7	TRBV6-5	-	-	CVSRVRAGIAYEQYF	TGTGTCAGCAGGGTCAGGGCGGGGATTGCCTACGAGCAGTACTTC
TRBJ1-5	TRBV27	-	-	CASSSHFGLGQPQHF	TGTGCCAGCAGTTCTCACTTCGGACTCGGTCAGCCCCAGCATTTT
TRBJ1-1	TRBV28	-	-	CASSSRAPGNTEAFF	TGTGCCAGCAGTTCCCGGGCGCCAGGGAACACTGAAGCTTTCTTT
TRBJ1-1	TRBV11-2	-	-	CASSSSGAEAFF	TGTGCCAGCAGCTCCAGTGGGGCTGAAGCTTTCTTT
TRBJ2-1	TRBV28	few	TRBD1	CASTRITGDLVEQFF	TGTGCCAGCACCCGGATCACAGGGGACCTCGTTGAGCAGTTCTTC
TRBJ2-2	TRBV5-1	-	-	CASSFRSGTLNTGELFF	TGCGCCAGCAGCTTTAGGTCCGGGACGTTGAACACCGGGGAGCTGTTTTTT
TRBJ2-5	TRBV11-2	few	-	CASSSGGLQETQYF	TGTGCCAGCAGCTCTGGCGGGCTCCAAGAGACCCAGTACTTC
TRBJ2-1	TRBV18	-	-	CASSPNAGSSYNEQFF	TGTGCCAGCTCACCAAATGCGGGGAGCTCCTACAATGAGCAGTTCTTC
TRBJ2-1	TRBV15	many	TRBD2	CATSLGLADYNEQFF	TGTGCCACCAGCCTGGGACTAGCAGATTACAATGAGCAGTTCTTC
TRBJ1-6	TRBV2	-	-	CASSEAVGEHSPLHF	TGTGCCAGCAGTGAGGCGGTTGGGGAGCATTCACCCCTCCACTTT
TRBJ2-5	TRBV5-1	few	-	CASSLDWETQYF	TGCGCCAGCAGCCTGGACTGGGAGACCCAGTACTTC
TRBJ2-2	TRBV5-1	-	TRBD2	CASSYGLANTGELFF	TGCGCCAGCAGCTACGGACTAGCGAACACCGGGGAGCTGTTTTTT
TRBJ1-1	TRBV7-9	-	TRBD1	CASSLVKGAGTEAFF	TGTGCCAGCAGCTTAGTTAAGGGGGCTGGTACTGAAGCTTTCTTT